This passage covers 28 T cell receptor beta chains from one sample sequenced in a study of beta chain features in type 1 diabetes. TCRB transcripts that were expressed got sequenced, as all of the isolated RNA had been reverse transcribed. Generated by immunoSEQ multiplex PCR, the TCRdb table keeps only in-frame clones and is missing some. The sample lists about 140,000 clones; approximately 10% were seen once. The specimen sequenced was central memory CD4+ T cells from blood. Source of these receptors: a woman in her 40s in good health.

This clone was counted between two and nine times. The chain combines TRBV5-4 with TRBJ2-7, with 7 bases identical to TRBD1. The CDR3 runs 14 residues. CDR1 is SGHNT and CDR2 is YYREEE in the germline V gene (reference sequence). J lost 0 bases, V lost 3 bases, and 3 bases had no gene match. The CDR3 loop reads CASSSTGTSYEQYF. In DNA form, the CDR3 reads TGTGCCAGCAGCTCGACAGGGACCTCCTACGAGCAGTACTTC.

The chain links TRBV5-8 to TRBJ1-6, with D possibly TRBD1 on 6 matching bases. The CDR3 contains 15 residues. V dropped 5 bases and J dropped 9 bases, with 18 bases sitting between them. Germline V gives CDR1 SGHTS, CDR2 YDEGEE. DNA of the CDR3: TGTGCCAGCAGATTCGACAGGAGACCCCTTTCACCCCTCCACTTT. Amino acids: CASRFDRRPLSPLHF.

CDR3 sequence: CASSPRRDRGTGELFF. The CDR3 DNA reads as TGTGCCAGCAGCCCGCGCCGGGACAGGGGTACCGGGGAGCTGTTTTTT. The chain employs TRBV5-4 and TRBJ2-2; 10 bases are shared with TRBD1. The length of the CDR3 is 16 residues. The germline CDR1 and CDR2 sequences are SGHNT and YYREEE (reference sequence). J gave up 5 bases and V 4 bases, and 8 bases lay outside the gene matches. Complete variable domain (other parts from reference TRBV5-4 and TRBJ2-2): ETGVTQSPTHLIKTRGQQVTLRCSSQSGHNTVSWYQQALGQGPQFIFQYYREEENGRGNFPPRFSGLQFPNYSSELNVNALELDDSALYLCASSPRRDRGTGELFFGEGSRLTVL.

The sample holds a few counts of this clone. Other nucleotide sequences from this sample produce the same CDR3. The CDR3 nucleotides read TGCGCCAGCAGCCCCGGGGGGGCAACTTATGGCTACACCTTC. Translation gives CASSPGGATYGYTF. This chain joins TRBV5-1 and TRBJ1-2; D may be TRBD1 (6 bases). Trimming pared 4 bases from V and 5 bases from J, leaving 15 bases between. CDR1 is SGHRS, CDR2 YFSETQ, per germline. The CDR3 runs 14 residues.

This clone was observed a few times. This chain connects TRBV28 to TRBJ1-5, with 8 bases identical to TRBD1. The CDR3 runs to 14 residues. Looked up from germline, CDR1 is MDHEN and CDR2 is SYDVKM. The V gene end was trimmed by 5 bases and the J gene end by 7 bases; junction bases not matched to a gene: 7. The CDR3 protein is CASSRTGREQPQHF. The CDR3, as DNA: TGTGCCAGCAGTCGGACAGGGAGAGAGCAGCCCCAGCATTTT.

This clone came up a few times. Its ends do not fully match the called genes, so a read error is possible. The gene calls are TRBV7-2 and TRBJ2-1; no definite D call. The CDR3 contains 11 residues. CDR1 and CDR2 (germline): SGHTA, FQGNSA. The CDR3 region has the DNA TGTGCCAGCAGCCACTACATTGAGCAGTTCTTC. Encoded protein: CASSHYIEQFF.

CDR3 amino acids: CASSSTGRSYEQYF. The CDR3 DNA follows: TGTGCCAGCAGCTCGACAGGGCGCTCCTACGAGCAGTACTTC. The gene calls are TRBV5-4 and TRBJ2-7, with 7 bases fitting TRBD1. CDR3 length: 14 residues. J was trimmed by 0 bases and V by 3 bases; bases with no gene match: 3. The germline V gene encodes CDR1 SGHNT and CDR2 YYREEE (reference sequence).

The rearrangement joins TRBV12-5 to TRBJ2-7; 8 bases map to TRBD2. Unmatched junction bases numbered 6, after V lost 1 base and J lost 7 bases. The CDR3 extends over 14 amino acids. Looked up from germline, CDR1 is LGHNT and CDR2 is FRNRAP. The CDR3 protein is CASGLGGGPGEQYF. In DNA form, the CDR3 reads TGTGCTAGTGGTTTGGGCGGGGGGCCAGGAGAGCAGTACTTC.

The V gene is TRBV7-2, the J gene TRBJ2-7, with a possible D match to TRBD2 (5 bases). Trimming cost V 5 bases and J 3 bases, with 14 bases left between them. The CDR3 extends over 14 amino acids. CDR1 and CDR2 from the germline V gene are SGHTA and FQGNSA. The CDR3 coding sequence is TGTGCCAGCAGCCCCGGACTCACCAACTACGAGCAGTACTTC. Translating gives CASSPGLTNYEQYF.

This clone was seen a handful of times. The genes are TRBV5-1 and TRBJ2-3, with D possibly being TRBD1 (6 bases). The V end lost 1 base, the J end lost 2 bases, and 11 bases lay between the germline ends. This CDR3 contains 15 residues. From germline, CDR1 is SGHRS and CDR2 YFSETQ. CDR3 bases: TGCGCCAGCAGCTTGAGTACAGGGCTCACAGATACGCAGTATTTT. Its protein product is CASSLSTGLTDTQYF. Based on the CDR3 plus reference TRBV5-1 and TRBJ2-3, the full variable domain is KAGVTQTPRYLIKTRGQQVTLSCSPISGHRSVSWYQQTPGQGLQFLFEYFSETQRNKGNFPGRFSGRQFSNSRSEMNVSTLELGDSALYLCASSLSTGLTDTQYFGPGTRLTVL.

The rearrangement uses TRBV5-1 and TRBJ2-2; tentatively, D is TRBD1 (8 bases). Trimming removed 3 bases from V and 6 bases from J, with 15 bases in between. Germline-derived CDR1 and CDR2 are SGHRS and YFSETQ. This CDR3 has 15 amino acids. CDR3 sequence: CASSWRETGAGELFF. For the CDR3, the DNA is TGCGCCAGCAGCTGGCGGGAGACAGGGGCCGGGGAGCTGTTTTTT.

This clone was observed many times. This chain joins TRBV9 and TRBJ2-1; D gene unclear. Per the germline V gene, CDR1 is SGDLS and CDR2 is YYNGEE. Trimming pared 4 bases from V and 6 bases from J, leaving 11 bases between. The CDR3 totals 13 residues. The CDR3 protein is CASSPPASNEQFF. CDR3 nucleotide sequence: TGTGCCAGCAGCCCTCCCGCTAGCAATGAGCAGTTCTTC.

In its sample, this clone was seen a few times. The V call is TRBV9, the J call TRBJ2-1; D uncertain. The CDR3 contains 15 residues. Germline values: CDR1 SGDLS, CDR2 YYNGEE. Trimming stripped 0 bases from V and 2 bases from J, with 9 bases between. DNA for the CDR3: TGTGCCAGCAGCGTAGAAGAAAGCGCCTACAATGAGCAGTTCTTC. It codes for CASSVEESAYNEQFF.

This clone was counted ten times or more. This chain joins TRBV5-1 and TRBJ1-1; D is uncertain. Germline V gives CDR1 SGHRS, CDR2 YFSETQ. V was pared by 4 bases and J by 1 base, with 11 bases between. The length of the CDR3 is 14 residues. The CDR3 here is CASSLSTANTEAFF. DNA for the CDR3: TGCGCCAGCAGCCTATCCACAGCGAACACTGAAGCTTTCTTT.

The chain carries TRBV27 and TRBJ1-1, with D perhaps matching TRBD1 (6 bases). In germline, CDR1 is MNHEY, CDR2 SMNVEV (reference sequence). The CDR3 consists of 15 residues. The germline V and J ends were trimmed by 3 bases and 0 bases, with 11 bases remaining between them. The CDR3 DNA is TGTGCCAGCAGTTTTTCCGGACAGTTGAACACTGAAGCTTTCTTT. Translating it yields CASSFSGQLNTEAFF.

V gene TRBV9 combines with J gene TRBJ1-5; D not certain. The germline gives CDR1 SGDLS, CDR2 YYNGEE. V shed 0 bases and J shed 3 bases, with 7 bases lying between them. The CDR3 is 14 residues long. The CDR3 DNA reads TGTGCCAGCAGCGTAGCGGGTATCAATCAGCCCCAGCATTTT. It specifies CASSVAGINQPQHF.

A few counts support this clone. The V call is TRBV4-2, the J call TRBJ2-5; 7 nucleotides line up with TRBD2. Germline CDR1 LGHNA, CDR2 YNFKEQ. CDR3 length: 13 residues. The V gene end was trimmed by 3 bases and the J gene end by 2 bases; junction bases not matched to a gene: 0. The CDR3 DNA sequence: TGTGCCAGCAGCCAGGGACTACAAGAGACCCAGTACTTC. Translation gives CASSQGLQETQYF.

This clone occurred a few times. The chain employs TRBV4-3 and TRBJ2-2; tentatively, D is TRBD1 (6 bases). Germline lookup yields CDR1 LGHNA and CDR2 YSLEER. V lost 4 bases, J lost 5 bases, and 11 bases lay in between. This CDR3 region has 14 residues. CDR3: CASSLTRGTGELFF. DNA of the CDR3: TGCGCCAGCAGCCTAACTAGGGGGACCGGGGAGCTGTTTTTT.

This clone occurred a few times. The chain employs TRBV6-1 and TRBJ2-7, with a tentative D call TRBD2 (6 bases). Deletions cut 11 bases from V and 0 bases from J, with 14 bases between. Germline V gives CDR1 MNHNS, CDR2 SASEGT. The CDR3 length is 13 residues. This chain's CDR3 is CAGNMGGSYEQYF. CDR3 nucleotide sequence: TGTGCCGGGAACATGGGGGGCTCCTACGAGCAGTACTTC.

This chain joins TRBV29-1 and TRBJ1-5; 7 nucleotides line up with TRBD1. V shed 5 bases and J 4 bases; nucleotides not matched to a gene: 11. The germline gives CDR1 SQVTM, CDR2 ANQGSEA. The CDR3 spans 15 residues. The CDR3 protein is CSVTSGTATNQPQHF. DNA for the CDR3: TGCAGCGTTACCTCCGGGACAGCTACAAATCAGCCCCAGCATTTT.

This clone has just a few counts. The V gene is TRBV27, the J gene TRBJ2-3, with 8 bases fitting TRBD1. Trimming cost V 4 bases and J 4 bases; bases outside gene matches: 7. The CDR3 spans 15 residues. Looked up from germline, CDR1 is MNHEY and CDR2 is SMNVEV (reference sequence). The CDR3 region is CASSSGQGPSDTQYF. The CDR3 DNA reads TGTGCCAGCAGTTCCGGACAGGGACCATCAGATACGCAGTATTTT.

The chain joins TRBV2 to TRBJ1-2; tentatively, D is TRBD1 (6 bases). The CDR3 consists of 16 residues. From germline, CDR1 is SNHLY and CDR2 FYNNEI. Trimming removed 0 bases from V and 1 base from J, with 12 bases in between. The CDR3, as DNA: TGTGCCAGCAGTGAAGCTTTCTACAGGGATAACTATGGCTACACCTTC. Translation gives CASSEAFYRDNYGYTF. Full variable domain (missing parts from reference TRBV2 and TRBJ1-2): EPEVTQTPSHQVTQMGQEVILRCVPISNHLYFYWYRQILGQKVEFLVSFYNNEISEKSEIFDDQFSVERPDGSNFTLKIRSTKLEDSAMYFCASSEAFYRDNYGYTFGSGTRLTVV.

This clone was detected only a few times. This sequence joins TRBV10-1 and TRBJ2-2; D not certain. CDR3 length: 12 amino acids. Trimming took 4 bases from V and 7 from J, leaving 7 bases between them. Germline V gene data show CDR1 as WNHNN and CDR2 as SYGVQD (reference sequence). The CDR3 DNA is TGCGCCAGCAGTGTGGTCGGCGGGGAGCTGTTTTTT. Protein sequence: CASSVVGGELFF.

This clone was detected only a few times. The J gene is TRBJ2-7, the V gene TRBV7-2; D is unresolved. Trimming removed 5 bases from V and 2 bases from J, with 10 bases in between. CDR3 size: 13 residues. Germline V gene data show CDR1 as SGHTA and CDR2 as FQGNSA. The CDR3 loop reads CASSIRQAYEQYF. For the CDR3, the DNA is TGTGCCAGCAGCATTAGACAAGCCTACGAGCAGTACTTC.

The chain employs TRBV19 and TRBJ2-1; a weak D match, TRBD2 (6 bases). CDR3 size: 16 residues. V was pared by 2 bases and J by 2 bases, with 13 bases between. Germline V gene sequence: CDR1 LNHDA, CDR2 SQIVND (reference sequence). CDR3 DNA: TGTGCCAGTAGTATAAGAAAAACGGGGGCCTACAATGAGCAGTTCTTC. It is translated as CASSIRKTGAYNEQFF. Using reference TRBV19 and TRBJ2-1 for the parts outside the CDR3, the full variable domain is DGGITQSPKYLFRKEGQNVTLSCEQNLNHDAMYWYRQDPGQGLRLIYYSQIVNDFQKGDIAEGYSVSREKKESFPLTVTSAQKNPTAFYLCASSIRKTGAYNEQFFGPGTRLTVL.

This clone turned up a few times. V and J are TRBV19 and TRBJ2-1; a weak D match, TRBD1 (6 bases). Germline lookup yields CDR1 LNHDA and CDR2 SQIVND (reference sequence). V dropped 7 bases and J dropped 0 bases, with 13 bases sitting between them. There are 15 residues in the CDR3. The CDR3 spells CASTQTGISYNEQFF. DNA for the CDR3: TGTGCCAGTACCCAGACAGGCATCTCCTACAATGAGCAGTTCTTC.

This chain uses TRBV2 with TRBJ1-3, with D perhaps matching TRBD1 (5 bases). The CDR3 totals 13 residues. V lost 8 bases to trimming and J lost 7 bases, with 15 bases between them. Germline V CDR1 and CDR2: SNHLY, FYNNEI. CDR3 region: CASGAGRVNTIYF. The CDR3, as DNA: TGTGCCAGCGGGGCCGGCAGGGTGAACACCATATATTTT.

This rearrangement joins TRBV7-8 to TRBJ2-3; D may be TRBD1 (5 bases). The CDR3 has 14 residues. The germline V and J ends were trimmed by 1 base and 8 bases, with 13 bases remaining between them. Germline values: CDR1 SGHVS, CDR2 FQNEAQ. The CDR3 DNA follows: TGTGCCAGCAGCTTAGGGCAGGGTTGGGGTACGCAGTATTTT. This sequence encodes CASSLGQGWGTQYF.